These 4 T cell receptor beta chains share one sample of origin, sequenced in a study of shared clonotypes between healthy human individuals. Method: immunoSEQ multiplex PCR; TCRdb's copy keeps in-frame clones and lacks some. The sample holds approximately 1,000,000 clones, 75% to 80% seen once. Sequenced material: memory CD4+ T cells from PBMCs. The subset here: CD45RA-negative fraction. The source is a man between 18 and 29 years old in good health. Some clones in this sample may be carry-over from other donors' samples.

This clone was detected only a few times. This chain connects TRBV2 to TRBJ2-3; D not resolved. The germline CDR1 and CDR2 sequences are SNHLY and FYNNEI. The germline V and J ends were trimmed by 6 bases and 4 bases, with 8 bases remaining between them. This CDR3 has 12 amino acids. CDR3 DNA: TGTGCCAGCAGACCCGAACCAGATACGCAGTATTTT. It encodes CASRPEPDTQYF.

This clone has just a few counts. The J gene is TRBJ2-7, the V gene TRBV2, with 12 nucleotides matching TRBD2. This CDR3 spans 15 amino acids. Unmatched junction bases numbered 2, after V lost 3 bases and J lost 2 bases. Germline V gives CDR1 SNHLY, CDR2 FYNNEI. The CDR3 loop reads CASSEWTSGAYEQYF. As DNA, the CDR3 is TGTGCCAGCAGTGAGTGGACTAGCGGGGCCTACGAGCAGTACTTC.

The CDR3 DNA reads as TGTGCCAGCAGCGTTCAGGGGGAGGGAAACACCATATATTTT. Its translation: CASSVQGEGNTIYF. This rearrangement joins TRBV9 to TRBJ1-3; 7 nucleotides align to TRBD1. With 2 bases clipped from V and 4 bases from J, the junction kept 3 bases outside the gene matches. The germline gives CDR1 SGDLS, CDR2 YYNGEE. The CDR3 extends over 14 amino acids.

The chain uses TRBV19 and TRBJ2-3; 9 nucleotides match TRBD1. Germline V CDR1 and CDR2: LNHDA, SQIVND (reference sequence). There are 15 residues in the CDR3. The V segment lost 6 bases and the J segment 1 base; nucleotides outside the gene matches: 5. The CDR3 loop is CASRRQGEGTDTQYF. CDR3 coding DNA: TGTGCCAGTAGGAGACAGGGGGAGGGCACAGATACGCAGTATTTT. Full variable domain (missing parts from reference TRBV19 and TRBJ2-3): DGGITQSPKYLFRKEGQNVTLSCEQNLNHDAMYWYRQDPGQGLRLIYYSQIVNDFQKGDIAEGYSVSREKKESFPLTVTSAQKNPTAFYLCASRRQGEGTDTQYFGPGTRLTVL.